This T cell receptor beta chain appears in the sequencing data of a study of blood T cell repertoires in COVID-19. V was clipped by 4 bases and J by 4 bases, with 17 bases between them. This CDR3 comprises 16 residues. The germline CDR1 and CDR2 sequences are SGHDN and FVKESK. Authors' processing steps: Reference gene primer amplification gave nucleated cell count estimates. Generated by immunoSEQ multiplex PCR, the TCRdb table keeps only in-frame clones and is missing some. That table gives V, J and clone size, and the DNA gave D and trimming. The table includes about 350,000 clones, almost 90% detected once.

This clonotype was sampled from a woman in her 30s who had been exposed to COVID-19. Material: PBMCs or T cells enriched from blood (not recorded which). This chain joins TRBV14 and TRBJ1-5; D perhaps matches TRBD1 (6 bases). CDR3 loop: CASSPPRQVGNQPQHF. DNA for the CDR3: TGTGCCAGCAGCCCTCCCAGACAGGTCGGGAATCAGCCCCAGCATTTT.